The next 22 T cell receptor beta chains were all read from a single sample in a study of blood T cell repertoires in COVID-19. Data came from immunoSEQ multiplex PCR; TCRdb stores just in-frame clones and leaves some out. Of 80,000 to 90,000 clones listed, approximately 86% were seen once; the top ten hold approximately 1.2%. Sequencing was performed on peripheral blood. Receptors originate from a man older than 75 with active or convalescent COVID-19.

Comment on this clone: A junction boundary mismatches the germline segment, possibly from a read error. The rearrangement links TRBV5-4 to TRBJ2-5; TRBD2 agrees at 8 bases. The CDR3 covers 15 residues. The germline gives CDR1 SGHNT, CDR2 YYREEE (reference sequence). CDR3 sequence reads: CAGSLGAGEQETQYF. As DNA, the CDR3 is TGTGCCGGCAGCTTGGGAGCGGGAGAGCAAGAGACCCAGTACTTC.

The V call is TRBV5-5, the J call TRBJ1-1; unclear D gene. Germline CDR1 SGHKS, CDR2 YYEKEE (reference sequence). This CDR3 comprises 17 residues. V was clipped by 0 bases and J by 0 bases, with 15 bases between them. CDR3 DNA sequence: TGTGCCAGCAGCTTGGCCTTGGTGAGACAAGTGAACACTGAAGCTTTCTTT. It is translated as CASSLALVRQVNTEAFF.

The rearrangement uses TRBV4-3 and TRBJ2-1; 9 positions agree with TRBD2. V lost 2 bases to trimming and J lost 4 bases; unmatched junction nucleotides: 3. Germline V lookup: CDR1 LGHNA, CDR2 YSLEER. This CDR3 spans 15 amino acids. In nucleotides, the CDR3 is TGCGCCAGCAGCCAATTAGCGGGAGCATACAATGAGCAGTTCTTC. Its protein product is CASSQLAGAYNEQFF.

The chain is built from TRBV19 and TRBJ1-2; 9 bases are a match to TRBD1. The V segment lost 6 bases and the J segment 5 bases; nucleotides outside the gene matches: 4. This CDR3 region has 13 residues. The germline V gene has CDR1 LNHDA and CDR2 SQIVND (reference sequence). CDR3 DNA: TGTGCCAGTAGAAGGACAGGGGAGTATGGCTACACCTTC. Protein: CASRRTGEYGYTF. The entire variable domain, with the rest obtained from reference TRBV19 and TRBJ1-2, is as follows: DGGITQSPKYLFRKEGQNVTLSCEQNLNHDAMYWYRQDPGQGLRLIYYSQIVNDFQKGDIAEGYSVSREKKESFPLTVTSAQKNPTAFYLCASRRTGEYGYTFGSGTRLTVV.

This chain links TRBV11-3 with TRBJ1-1; 7 nucleotides line up with TRBD1. With V trimmed by 1 base and J by 1 base, 6 bases remained unmatched. Per the germline V gene, CDR1 is SGHNT and CDR2 is YENEEA. The CDR3 loop spans 16 amino acids. Here the CDR3 DNA reads TGTGCCAGCAGCTTAGGTAGGGGGCGCGGGAACACTGAAGCTTTCTTT. It codes for CASSLGRGRGNTEAFF.

V gene TRBV9 combines with J gene TRBJ1-3; D unclear. CDR1 and CDR2 from the germline V gene are SGDLS and YYNGEE. The V end lost 4 bases, the J end lost 3 bases, and 11 bases lay between the germline ends. There are 14 residues in the CDR3. CDR3 in DNA: TGTGCCAGCAGCCCAACGATCGGTGGAAACACCATATATTTT. The encoded protein is CASSPTIGGNTIYF.

The rearrangement uses TRBV9 and TRBJ2-1, with D possibly TRBD1 on 6 matching bases. The germline V gene has CDR1 SGDLS and CDR2 YYNGEE. The length of the CDR3 is 15 residues. V was trimmed by 0 bases and J by 4 bases, leaving 11 bases between them. CDR3 sequence: CASSVVGDTYNEQFF. CDR3 in DNA: TGTGCCAGCAGCGTAGTAGGGGACACATACAATGAGCAGTTCTTC.

The gene calls are TRBV11-1 and TRBJ1-1, with 7 bases matching TRBD1. J gave up 7 bases and V 7 bases, and 6 bases lay outside the gene matches. Germline CDR1 reads SGHAT; CDR2 reads FQDESV (reference sequence). The CDR3 spans 12 residues. CDR3 amino acids: CASNHNRGEAFF. DNA for the CDR3: TGTGCCAGCAACCACAACAGGGGTGAAGCTTTCTTT.

The V and J genes are TRBV4-1 and TRBJ2-7; a possible D gene is TRBD2 (5 bases). Between the trimmed V and J ends, which lost 0 bases and 3 bases, there was a span of 6 bases. This CDR3 is 13 amino acids long. Per germline, CDR1 MGHRA and CDR2 YSYEKL. DNA of the CDR3: TGCGCCAGCAGCCAAGATCGGGGCTACGAGCAGTACTTC. Amino acids: CASSQDRGYEQYF.

This sequence joins TRBV18 and TRBJ2-4; 7 bases line up with TRBD1. Germline-derived CDR1 and CDR2 are KGHSH and LQKENI. The CDR3 length is 16 residues. J was trimmed by 0 bases and V by 3 bases; bases with no gene match: 5. CDR3 loop: CASSPGQTQAKNIQYF. CDR3 coding DNA: TGTGCCAGCTCACCGGGACAGACGCAAGCCAAAAACATTCAGTACTTC.

This chain joins TRBV6-6 and TRBJ1-1; D not resolved. Germline-derived CDR1 and CDR2 are MNHNY and SVGAGI (reference sequence). V lost 0 bases to trimming and J lost 4 bases, with 9 bases between them. This CDR3 spans 14 amino acids. The CDR3 region is CASSYSFEGTEAFF. CDR3 coding DNA: TGTGCCAGCAGTTACTCGTTTGAGGGCACTGAAGCTTTCTTT.

The CDR3 spells CASSPDRGAYNEQFF. CDR3 nucleotide sequence: TGTGCCAGCAGCCCCGACAGGGGGGCATACAATGAGCAGTTCTTC. The chain carries TRBV7-9 and TRBJ2-1, with 9 bases aligning to TRBD1. The junction had 6 bases not matched to a gene; V was cut back by 5 bases and J by 4 bases. The CDR3 length is 15 residues. Germline V gene sequence: CDR1 SEHNR, CDR2 FQNEAQ (reference sequence).

CDR3 bases: TGTGCCAGCAGCCAAGCAGGGGTCGTCGACACCGGGGAGCTGTTTTTT. Translated: CASSQAGVVDTGELFF. V gene TRBV3-1 (or the pseudogene TRBV3-2) combines with J gene TRBJ2-2; weak D call: TRBD1 (6 bases). This CDR3 is 16 amino acids long. Trimming pared 1 base from V and 3 bases from J, leaving 12 bases between. The germline V gene has CDR1 LGHDT and CDR2 YNNKEL (reference sequence).

This clone was seen just once. The rearrangement uses TRBV4-1 and TRBJ2-3, with 8 bases matching TRBD2. The V gene's germline CDR1 is MGHRA and CDR2 YSYEKL. This CDR3 has 16 amino acids. V was pared by 4 bases and J by 1 base, with 7 bases of the junction left unmatched. CDR3 DNA sequence: TGCGCCAGCAGCCGAGGACTAGCTTCTGGCACAGATACGCAGTATTTT. This encodes CASSRGLASGTDTQYF.

The V and J genes are TRBV25-1 and TRBJ1-1; D is unclear. This CDR3 comprises 15 residues. Germline V gene sequence: CDR1 MGHDK, CDR2 SYGVNS. The germline V and J ends were trimmed by 5 bases and 3 bases, with 16 bases remaining between them. The CDR3 nucleotides are TGTGCCAGCAGTCCCTTGACGGGGTGGGACACTGAAGCTTTCTTT. Encoded protein: CASSPLTGWDTEAFF.

The chain employs TRBV2 and TRBJ2-1, with 8 bases matching TRBD2. V trimming: 7 bases; J trimming: 6 bases; junction bases outside the gene matches: 8. The CDR3 totals 14 residues. The V gene's germline CDR1 is SNHLY and CDR2 FYNNEI. CDR3 bases: TGTGCCAGCAAACGGCGGGAGGCCGGCAATGAGCAGTTCTTC. Protein sequence: CASKRREAGNEQFF.

The rearrangement joins TRBV4-3 to TRBJ2-7; TRBD1 agrees at 10 bases. Germline CDR1 is LGHNA and CDR2 is YSLEER. The CDR3 is made up of 14 amino acids. Trimming cost V 4 bases and J 4 bases; bases outside gene matches: 4. The CDR3: CASSLGTGVYEQYF. In nucleotides, the CDR3 is TGCGCCAGCAGCCTAGGGACAGGGGTGTACGAGCAGTACTTC.

V gene TRBV4-1 combines with J gene TRBJ2-7; TRBD1 agrees at 7 bases. Trimming cost V 4 bases and J 6 bases; bases outside gene matches: 9. This CDR3 is 14 amino acids long. Per germline, CDR1 MGHRA and CDR2 YSYEKL. CDR3 in amino acids: CASSPEFTGVEQYF. The DNA for the CDR3 is TGCGCCAGCAGCCCCGAGTTTACAGGGGTCGAGCAGTACTTC.

This chain joins TRBV5-1 and TRBJ1-2; 8 positions match TRBD1. V was pared by 4 bases and J by 7 bases, with 9 bases of the junction left unmatched. CDR1 and CDR2 (germline): SGHRS, YFSETQ. This CDR3 has 14 amino acids. CDR3 amino acids: CASSTRGQGGGYTF. In DNA form, the CDR3 reads TGCGCCAGCAGCACCCGAGGACAGGGTGGTGGCTACACCTTC.

This chain uses TRBV11-3 with TRBJ2-3; weak D call: TRBD2 (5 bases). V was trimmed by 5 bases and J by 1 base, leaving 13 bases between them. Germline CDR1 and CDR2: SGHNT and YENEEA. The CDR3 consists of 15 residues. CDR3 nucleotides: TGTGCCAGCAGCCTATCCCCCGGGGGCACAGATACGCAGTATTTT. Protein: CASSLSPGGTDTQYF.

The CDR3 reads CASKGGAASSTDTQYF. DNA for the CDR3: TGTGCCAGCAAGGGGGGGGCGGCGTCTAGCACAGATACGCAGTATTTT. The V gene is TRBV5-4, the J gene TRBJ2-3; perhaps TRBD2 as D (7 bases). This CDR3 contains 16 residues. Germline CDR1 SGHNT, CDR2 YYREEE (reference sequence). V was clipped by 6 bases and J by 0 bases, with 17 bases between them.

The V and J genes are TRBV5-1 and TRBJ2-3, with TRBD2 matching over 9 bases. From germline, CDR1 is SGHRS and CDR2 YFSETQ. J gave up 2 bases and V 3 bases, and 4 bases lay outside the gene matches. The CDR3 spans 15 residues. CDR3 region: CASSSLAGNTDTQYF. The CDR3 region has the DNA TGCGCCAGCAGCTCACTAGCGGGCAACACAGATACGCAGTATTTT.